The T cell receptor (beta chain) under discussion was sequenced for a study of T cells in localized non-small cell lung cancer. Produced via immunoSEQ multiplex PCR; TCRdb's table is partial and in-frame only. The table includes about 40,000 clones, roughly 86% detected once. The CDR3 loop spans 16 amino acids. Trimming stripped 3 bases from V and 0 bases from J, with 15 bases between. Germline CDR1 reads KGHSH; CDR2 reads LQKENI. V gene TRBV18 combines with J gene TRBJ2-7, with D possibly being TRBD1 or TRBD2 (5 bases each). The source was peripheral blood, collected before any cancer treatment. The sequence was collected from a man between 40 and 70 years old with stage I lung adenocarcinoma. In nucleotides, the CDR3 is TGTGCCAGCTCACCTAGAGGGGTGGCGCTCTCCTACGAGCAGTACTTC. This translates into CASSPRGVALSYEQYF.